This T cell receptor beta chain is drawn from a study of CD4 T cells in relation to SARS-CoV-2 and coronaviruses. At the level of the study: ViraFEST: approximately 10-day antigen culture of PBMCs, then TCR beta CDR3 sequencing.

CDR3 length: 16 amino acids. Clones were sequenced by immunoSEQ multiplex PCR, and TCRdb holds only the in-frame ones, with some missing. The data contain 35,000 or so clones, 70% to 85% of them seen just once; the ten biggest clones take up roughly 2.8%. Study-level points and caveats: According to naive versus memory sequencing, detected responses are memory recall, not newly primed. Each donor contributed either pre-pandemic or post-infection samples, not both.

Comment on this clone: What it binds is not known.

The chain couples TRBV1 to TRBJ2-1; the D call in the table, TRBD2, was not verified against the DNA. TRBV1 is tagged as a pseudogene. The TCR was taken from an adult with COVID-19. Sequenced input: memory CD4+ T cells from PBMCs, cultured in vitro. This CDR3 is CTSSQGAGPPYNEQFF. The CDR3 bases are TGCACCAGCAGCCAAGGAGCGGGACCGCCCTACAATGAGCAGTTCTTC.